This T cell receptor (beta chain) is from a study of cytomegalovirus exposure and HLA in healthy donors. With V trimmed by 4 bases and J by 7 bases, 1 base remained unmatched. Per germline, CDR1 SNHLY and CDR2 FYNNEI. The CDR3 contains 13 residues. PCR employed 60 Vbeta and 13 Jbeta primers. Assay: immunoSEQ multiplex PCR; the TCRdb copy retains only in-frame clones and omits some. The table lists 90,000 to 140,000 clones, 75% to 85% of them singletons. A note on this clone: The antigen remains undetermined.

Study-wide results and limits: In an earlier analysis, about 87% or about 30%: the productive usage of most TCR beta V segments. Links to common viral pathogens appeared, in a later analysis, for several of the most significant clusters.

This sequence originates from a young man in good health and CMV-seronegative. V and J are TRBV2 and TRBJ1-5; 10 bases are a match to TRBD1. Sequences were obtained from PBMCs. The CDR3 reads CASSGTGGQPQHF. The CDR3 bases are TGTGCCAGCAGTGGGACAGGGGGACAGCCCCAGCATTTT.